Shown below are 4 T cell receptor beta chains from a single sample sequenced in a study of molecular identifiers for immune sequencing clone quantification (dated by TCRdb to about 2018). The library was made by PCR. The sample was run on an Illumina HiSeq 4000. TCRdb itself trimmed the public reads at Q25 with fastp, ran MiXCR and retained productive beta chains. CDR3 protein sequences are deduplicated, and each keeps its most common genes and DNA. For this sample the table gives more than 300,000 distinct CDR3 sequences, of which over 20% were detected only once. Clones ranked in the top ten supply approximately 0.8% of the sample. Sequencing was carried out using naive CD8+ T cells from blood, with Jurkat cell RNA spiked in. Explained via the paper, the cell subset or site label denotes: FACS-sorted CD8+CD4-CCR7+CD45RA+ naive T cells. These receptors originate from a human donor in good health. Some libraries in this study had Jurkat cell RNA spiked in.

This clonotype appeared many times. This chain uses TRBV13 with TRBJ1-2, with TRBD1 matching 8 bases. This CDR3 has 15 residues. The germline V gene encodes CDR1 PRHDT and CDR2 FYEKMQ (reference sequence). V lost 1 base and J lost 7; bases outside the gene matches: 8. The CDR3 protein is CASSLAIRGPSGYTF. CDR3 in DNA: TGTGCCAGCAGCTTAGCTATCAGGGGGCCCAGTGGCTACACCTTC.

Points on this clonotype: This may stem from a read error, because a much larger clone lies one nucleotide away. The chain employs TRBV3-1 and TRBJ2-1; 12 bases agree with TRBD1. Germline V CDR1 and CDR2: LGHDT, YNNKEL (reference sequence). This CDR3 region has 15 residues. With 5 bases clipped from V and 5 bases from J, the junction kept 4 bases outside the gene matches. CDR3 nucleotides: TGTGCCAGCAGCATGGGACAGGGGGCGAACAATGAGCAGTTCTTC. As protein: CASSMGQGANNEQFF.

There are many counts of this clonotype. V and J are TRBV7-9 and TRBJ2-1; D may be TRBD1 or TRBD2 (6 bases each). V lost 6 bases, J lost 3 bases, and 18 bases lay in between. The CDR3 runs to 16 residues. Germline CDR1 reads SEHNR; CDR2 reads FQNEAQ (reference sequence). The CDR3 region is CASSPLGGDIYNEQFF. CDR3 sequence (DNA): TGTGCCAGCAGTCCCTTGGGCGGGGACATCTACAATGAGCAGTTCTTC.

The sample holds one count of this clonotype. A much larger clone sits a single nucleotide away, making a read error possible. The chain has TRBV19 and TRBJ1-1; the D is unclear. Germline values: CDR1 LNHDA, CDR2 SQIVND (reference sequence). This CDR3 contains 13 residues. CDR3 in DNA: TGTGCCAGTTGTATGCCCCTGAACACTGAAGCTTTCTTT. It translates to CASCMPLNTEAFF.